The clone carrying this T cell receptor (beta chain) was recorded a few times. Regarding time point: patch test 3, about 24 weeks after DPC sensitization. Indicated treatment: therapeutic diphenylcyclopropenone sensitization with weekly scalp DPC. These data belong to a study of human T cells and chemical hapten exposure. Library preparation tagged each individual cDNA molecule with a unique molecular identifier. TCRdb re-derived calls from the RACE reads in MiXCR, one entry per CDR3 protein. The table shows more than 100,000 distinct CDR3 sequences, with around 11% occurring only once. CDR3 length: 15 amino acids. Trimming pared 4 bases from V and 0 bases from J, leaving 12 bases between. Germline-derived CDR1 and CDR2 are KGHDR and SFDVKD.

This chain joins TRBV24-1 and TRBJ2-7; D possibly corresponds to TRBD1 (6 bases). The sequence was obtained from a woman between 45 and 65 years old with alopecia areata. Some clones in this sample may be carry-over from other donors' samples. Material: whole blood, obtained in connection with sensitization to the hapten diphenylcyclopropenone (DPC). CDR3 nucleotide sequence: TGTGCCACCAGTGAAGGGACACCGAGCTCCTACGAGCAGTACTTC. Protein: CATSEGTPSSYEQYF.